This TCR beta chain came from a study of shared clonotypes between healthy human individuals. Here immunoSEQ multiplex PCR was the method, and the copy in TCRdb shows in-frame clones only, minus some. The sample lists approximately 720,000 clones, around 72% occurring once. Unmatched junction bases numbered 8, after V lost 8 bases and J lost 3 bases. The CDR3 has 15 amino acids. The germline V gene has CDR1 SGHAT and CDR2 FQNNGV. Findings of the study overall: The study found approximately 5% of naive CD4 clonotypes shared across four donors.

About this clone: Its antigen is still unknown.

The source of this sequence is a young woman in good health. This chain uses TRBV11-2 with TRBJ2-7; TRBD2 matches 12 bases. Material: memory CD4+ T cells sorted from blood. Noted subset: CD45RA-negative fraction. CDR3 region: CASRPLAGGSYEQYF. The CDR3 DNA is TGTGCCAGCCGTCCCCTAGCGGGAGGGAGCTACGAGCAGTACTTC.